This TCR beta chain derives from a study of cytomegalovirus exposure and HLA in healthy donors. Overall study: Earlier sequencing of 150 million to 200 million T cells yielded 100 million to 120 million unique TCR beta sequences. The Caucasian-associated ancestry cluster held over 65% of a few hundred genotyped donors. The study, taken as a whole, reports: Prior analysis indicated that the majority of TCR beta V segments exhibited productivity approximately 87% or approximately 30% of the time.

Looked up from germline, CDR1 is GTSNPN and CDR2 is SVGIG (reference sequence). CDR3 length equals 14 residues. V was trimmed by 0 bases and J by 4 bases, leaving 11 bases between them. Vbeta (60) and Jbeta (13) primers were used in the PCR. The method was immunoSEQ multiplex PCR; TCRdb's version includes in-frame clones alone and lacks a portion of them. The data hold 200,000 to 250,000 clones, with 60% to 80% observed a single time. On this clone: Its antigen is still unknown.

The J gene is TRBJ2-3, the V gene TRBV30; tentative D call: TRBD1 (5 bases). Sample: PBMCs. This clonotype was obtained from a young man in good health and CMV-seronegative. The CDR3 loop is CAWSVRQGADTQYF. The CDR3 region has the DNA TGTGCCTGGAGTGTGCGGCAGGGCGCAGATACGCAGTATTTT.